The T cell receptor beta chain described here comes from a study of human T cells and chemical hapten exposure. This clonotype was counted ten times or more. TCRdb reanalysed the RACE reads using MiXCR and keeps one entry per CDR3 protein. Of 60,000 to 80,000 distinct CDR3 sequences detected, 32% appear once; the ten largest clones hold over 7.5%. As for time point: patch test 1, 2 weeks after DPC sensitization. The sample's treatment: therapeutic diphenylcyclopropenone sensitization with weekly scalp DPC. In germline, CDR1 is DFQATT, CDR2 SNEGSKA (reference sequence). The CDR3 contains 13 residues. Trimming removed 5 bases from V and 3 bases from J, with 14 bases in between.

Sequencing used whole blood, obtained in connection with sensitization to the hapten diphenylcyclopropenone (DPC). This receptor was taken from a man in his forties or fifties with alopecia areata. Some clones in this sample may be carry-over from other donors' samples. The genes are TRBV20-1 and TRBJ2-7; D might be TRBD1 or TRBD2, each matching 5 bases. The CDR3 protein is CSAYTGRDYEQYF. The DNA of the CDR3 is TGCAGTGCTTATACGGGACGTGACTACGAGCAGTACTTC.